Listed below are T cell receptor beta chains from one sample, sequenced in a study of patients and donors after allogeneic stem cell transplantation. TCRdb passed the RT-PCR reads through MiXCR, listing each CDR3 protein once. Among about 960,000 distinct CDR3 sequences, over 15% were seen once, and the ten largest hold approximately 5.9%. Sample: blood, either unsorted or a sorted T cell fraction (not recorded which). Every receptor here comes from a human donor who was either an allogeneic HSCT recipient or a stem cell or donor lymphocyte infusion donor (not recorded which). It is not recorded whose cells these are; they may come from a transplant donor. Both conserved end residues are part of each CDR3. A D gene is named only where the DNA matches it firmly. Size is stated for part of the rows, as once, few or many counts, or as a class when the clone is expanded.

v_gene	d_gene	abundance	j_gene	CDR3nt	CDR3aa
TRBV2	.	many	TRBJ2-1	TGTGCCAGCCGTGGAGAGACTAGAGGCTCCTACAATGAGCAGTTCTTC	CASRGETRGSYNEQFF
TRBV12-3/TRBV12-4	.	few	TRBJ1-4	.	CASSSPVLRDEKLFF
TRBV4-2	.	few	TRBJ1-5	TGTGCCAGCAGCCAAGAATTTAGGACAGCTAATCAGCCCCAGCATTTT	CASSQEFRTANQPQHF
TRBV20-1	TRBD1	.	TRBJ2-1	TGCAGTGCAAGTCCCGGGACAGGGTTAGCAAGGAATGAGCAGTTCTTC	CSASPGTGLARNEQFF
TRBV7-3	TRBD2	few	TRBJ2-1	TGTGCCAGCAGCTTAACGGGACTAGCGGGGGGAATGGACAATGAGCAGTTCTTC	CASSLTGLAGGMDNEQFF
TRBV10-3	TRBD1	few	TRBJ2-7	TGTGCCATCAGTGAGTTGGACAGGGGGTCCACGAACATCTTC	CAISELDRGSTNIF
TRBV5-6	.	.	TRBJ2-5	TGTGCCAGCAGCTTGGGAAGGACAGAGACCCAGTACTTC	CASSLGRTETQYF
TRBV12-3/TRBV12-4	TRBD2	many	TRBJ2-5	TGTGCCAGCAGTCGGTCTAGCGGGAGTGCCGGGACCCAGTACTTC	CASSRSSGSAGTQYF
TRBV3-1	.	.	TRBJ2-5	TGTGCCACCAGCCAAACCTTGCGGGTCCCCGTATCGGAGACCCAGTACTTC	CATSQTLRVPVSETQYF
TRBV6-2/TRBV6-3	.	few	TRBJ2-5	TGTGCCAGCAGTTACCCGAGCCCCCCACACAGATTCTCTTTCGTAGAGACCCAGTACTTC	CASSYPSPPHRFSFVETQYF